The 30 T cell receptor beta chains presented below share a single source sample, sequenced in a study of technical replicates of blood from a few donors (dated by TCRdb to about 2017). Preparation of the library involved the immunoSEQ multiplex PCR assay. Sourced from immuneACCESS, this table was stored by TCRdb with only in-frame sequences that have V and J called. A share of the clones is absent; for the studies checked, an unresolved V gene accounts for under half, and the remainder has no known explanation. Within this sample are some 87,000 clones, with about 97% of them counted one time only. Approximately 0.2% of the sample belongs to the ten largest clones. The specimen was T cells isolated from PBMCs. The receptor source for this set is a human donor in good health.

This chain joins TRBV7-2 and TRBJ1-2, with D perhaps TRBD1 (5 bases). Germline values: CDR1 SGHTA, CDR2 FQGNSA. Deletions cut 5 bases from V and 4 bases from J, with 20 bases between. This CDR3 is 16 amino acids long. CDR3 DNA: TGTGCCAGCAGCCCCTTAATTGGGGCAGGCCCCTATGGCTACACCTTC. This codes for CASSPLIGAGPYGYTF.

This clone occurred once. The chain recombines TRBV7-2 with TRBJ2-3; the match to TRBD1 covers 8 bases. V was pared by 2 bases and J by 3 bases, with 7 bases of the junction left unmatched. There are 16 residues in the CDR3. Germline assignment: CDR1 SGHTA and CDR2 FQGNSA. The CDR3 is CASSLLGTGITDTQYF. The CDR3 DNA is TGTGCCAGCAGCTTACTCGGGACAGGTATAACAGATACGCAGTATTTT.

The rearrangement uses TRBV9 and TRBJ2-1; the match to TRBD2 covers 9 bases. CDR3 length: 13 residues. Germline CDR1 SGDLS, CDR2 YYNGEE. Losses at the gene ends were 0 bases for V and 15 bases for J; bases not matched to a gene: 7. The CDR3 DNA is TGTGCCAGCAGCGTAGCCGGGACTAGCCATCCGTTCTTC. It translates to CASSVAGTSHPFF.

The rearrangement joins TRBV7-9 to TRBJ1-5; 9 nucleotides match TRBD1. Germline V gene sequence: CDR1 SEHNR, CDR2 FQNEAQ (reference sequence). The CDR3 runs to 16 residues. The ends lost 0 bases at V and 2 bases at J; junction bases unmatched: 2. The CDR3 here is CASSLARDRGNQPQHF. The CDR3 DNA sequence: TGTGCCAGCAGCTTAGCCCGGGACAGGGGCAATCAGCCCCAGCATTTT. The full variable domain, with the rest looked up from reference TRBV7-9 and TRBJ1-5, is DTGVSQNPRHKITKRGQNVTFRCDPISEHNRLYWYRQTLGQGPEFLTYFQNEAQLEKSRLLSDRFSAERPKGSFSTLEIQRTEQGDSAMYLCASSLARDRGNQPQHFGDGTRLSIL.

The chain recombines TRBV11-2 with TRBJ2-3, with unresolved D. Germline V lookup: CDR1 SGHAT, CDR2 FQNNGV. CDR3 length equals 12 residues. Trimming removed 2 bases at V and 5 bases at J, with 5 bases between. The CDR3 region is CASSLPGDTQYF. The CDR3 coding sequence is TGTGCCAGCAGCTTACCCGGAGATACGCAGTATTTT.

The chain employs TRBV7-9 and TRBJ2-7; 7 bases fit TRBD2. The germline V gene encodes CDR1 SEHNR and CDR2 FQNEAQ (reference sequence). The CDR3 is made up of 14 amino acids. V was pared by 1 base and J by 6 bases, with 6 bases of the junction left unmatched. CDR3 coding DNA: TGTGCCAGCAGCTTAGTGAACTCGGGAGGCGAGCAGTACTTC. Translation: CASSLVNSGGEQYF.

V gene TRBV10-3 combines with J gene TRBJ1-1, with D unresolved. CDR1 and CDR2 (germline): ENHRY, SYGVKD. Trimming removed 3 bases from V and 5 bases from J, with 10 bases in between. CDR3 length: 13 amino acids. In DNA form, the CDR3 reads TGTGCCATCAGTGATGAGGGATGGACTGAAGCTTTCTTT. It translates to CAISDEGWTEAFF.

This clone was recorded once. The J gene is TRBJ2-7, the V gene TRBV5-6; D may be TRBD2 (5 bases). CDR1 SGHDT and CDR2 YYEEEE come from the germline V gene. V lost 0 bases, J lost 2 bases, and 9 bases lay in between. The CDR3 covers 14 residues. In DNA, the CDR3 is TGTGCCAGCAGCTTGGGGACTGGTGCCTACGAGCAGTACTTC. It is translated as CASSLGTGAYEQYF.

The chain couples TRBV5-6 to TRBJ2-3; TRBD2 is a possible D gene (5 bases). This CDR3 comprises 15 residues. Germline V CDR1 and CDR2: SGHDT, YYEEEE. Trimming cost V 1 base and J 2 bases, with 11 bases left between them. Written as DNA, the CDR3 is TGTGCCAGCAGCTTGCCTCGACTACACACAGATACGCAGTATTTT. It is translated as CASSLPRLHTDTQYF.

This clone was observed once. The chain's CDR3 is CASSYNRDTEAFF. CDR3 coding DNA: TGTGCCAGCAGCTACAACAGGGACACTGAAGCTTTCTTT. The chain links TRBV7-9 to TRBJ1-1; weak D call: TRBD1 (6 bases). CDR3 length equals 13 residues. CDR1 and CDR2 from the germline V gene are SEHNR and FQNEAQ (reference sequence). Trimming stripped 4 bases from V and 3 bases from J, with 9 bases between.

This rearrangement joins TRBV11-2 to TRBJ1-1, with D unclear. The V gene lost 6 bases and the J gene lost 5 bases, with 13 bases spanning the gap. Germline assignment: CDR1 SGHAT and CDR2 FQNNGV. The CDR3 sequence is 13 residues long. CDR3 in amino acids: CASRVSIGTEAFF. CDR3 DNA: TGTGCCAGCAGGGTGTCCATCGGGACTGAAGCTTTCTTT.

The chain employs TRBV5-4 and TRBJ2-7; 8 bases match TRBD2. The germline CDR1 and CDR2 sequences are SGHNT and YYREEE (reference sequence). J was trimmed by 3 bases and V by 0 bases; bases with no gene match: 8. CDR3 length: 16 amino acids. CDR3 region: CASSLGLSGTNYEQYF. In nucleotides, the CDR3 is TGTGCCAGCAGCTTGGGCCTTAGCGGGACGAACTACGAGCAGTACTTC.

V usage is TRBV6-5 and J usage is TRBJ1-5, with D possibly TRBD1 on 6 matching bases. Trimming pared 6 bases from V and 7 bases from J, leaving 19 bases between. From germline, CDR1 is MNHEY and CDR2 SVGAGI. CDR3 length equals 15 residues. The CDR3 nucleotides are TGTGCCAGCAGACCATCCGGGGCAGGGGCACAGCCCCAGCATTTT. Its protein is CASRPSGAGAQPQHF.

This clone was counted a few times. The rearrangement uses TRBV12-5 and TRBJ1-1; no clear D gene. Germline V CDR1 and CDR2: LGHNT, FRNRAP. CDR3 length: 15 residues. V lost 0 bases and J 6 bases, leaving 14 bases between the germline ends. The CDR3: CASGLVGGLGAEAFF. As DNA, the CDR3 is TGTGCTAGTGGTTTGGTAGGAGGGTTGGGTGCTGAAGCTTTCTTT.

The chain combines TRBV27 with TRBJ1-5, with 7 bases lining up with TRBD1. Germline V CDR1 and CDR2: MNHEY, SMNVEV (reference sequence). The V segment lost 3 bases and the J segment 2 bases; nucleotides outside the gene matches: 4. The CDR3 is made up of 15 amino acids. The CDR3 reads CASSFTGDGNQPQHF. The CDR3 bases are TGTGCCAGCAGTTTTACAGGGGATGGCAATCAGCCCCAGCATTTT.

V gene TRBV5-1 combines with J gene TRBJ2-7, with a tentative D call TRBD2 (6 bases). The ends were cut back, 5 bases at V and 2 bases at J, with 8 bases in the middle. CDR1 is SGHRS and CDR2 is YFSETQ in the germline V gene. The CDR3 loop spans 12 amino acids. CDR3 in DNA: TGCGCCAGCAGGGAGGGGACCTACGAGCAGTACTTC. It is translated as CASREGTYEQYF.

The sample holds one count of this clone. The V gene is TRBV9, the J gene TRBJ1-5; unclear D gene. Trimming left V 3 bases short and J 5 bases short, with 15 bases between. CDR1 and CDR2 (germline): SGDLS, YYNGEE. This CDR3 is built from 15 residues. As DNA, the CDR3 is TGTGCCAGCAGCGGAGTCAGGCGCCAGGATCAGCCCCAGCATTTT. It encodes CASSGVRRQDQPQHF.

V usage is TRBV9 and J usage is TRBJ1-1; unclear D gene. CDR1 and CDR2 (germline): SGDLS, YYNGEE. V lost 0 bases and J 8 bases, leaving 11 bases between the germline ends. CDR3 length: 13 amino acids. This chain's CDR3 is CASSVADNREAFF. CDR3 bases: TGTGCCAGCAGCGTAGCTGACAATCGCGAAGCTTTCTTT.

The chain has TRBV5-1 and TRBJ1-2; D remains unclear. The V end was cut by 5 bases, the J end by 7 bases, with 12 bases between. The CDR3 has 12 amino acids. The germline CDR1 and CDR2 sequences are SGHRS and YFSETQ. The CDR3 nucleotides read TGCGCCAGCAGTCGGGTGTTCGGTGGCTACACCTTC. It specifies CASSRVFGGYTF.

The rearrangement uses TRBV11-2 and TRBJ2-5; D not resolved. From germline, CDR1 is SGHAT and CDR2 FQNNGV. The ends were cut back, 5 bases at V and 3 bases at J, with 4 bases in the middle. The CDR3 length is 11 residues. CDR3 in amino acids: CASSPEETQYF. CDR3 sequence (DNA): TGTGCCAGCAGCCCTGAAGAGACCCAGTACTTC.

V gene TRBV5-4 combines with J gene TRBJ1-4; TRBD1 agrees at 8 bases. The germline V gene encodes CDR1 SGHNT and CDR2 YYREEE (reference sequence). The CDR3 totals 14 residues. V gave up 4 bases and J gave up 4 bases; unmatched junction bases: 3. The CDR3 nucleotides are TGTGCCAGCAGCCGGACAGGGTTTAATGAAAAACTGTTTTTT. It specifies CASSRTGFNEKLFF.

V usage is TRBV7-9 and J usage is TRBJ1-1; 7 bases fit TRBD1. This CDR3 has 14 residues. CDR1 SEHNR and CDR2 FQNEAQ come from the germline V gene (reference sequence). Unmatched junction bases numbered 6, after V lost 4 bases and J lost 4 bases. CDR3 sequence reads: CASSSYRGGTEAFF. The CDR3 DNA sequence: TGTGCCAGCAGCTCGTACAGGGGTGGCACTGAAGCTTTCTTT. Complete variable domain (other parts from reference TRBV7-9 and TRBJ1-1): DTGVSQNPRHKITKRGQNVTFRCDPISEHNRLYWYRQTLGQGPEFLTYFQNEAQLEKSRLLSDRFSAERPKGSFSTLEIQRTEQGDSAMYLCASSSYRGGTEAFFGQGTRLTVV.

This sequence joins TRBV29-1 and TRBJ2-4, with D maybe TRBD2 (5 bases). Trimming took off 4 bases at V and 0 bases at J, with 22 bases between the two ends. CDR3 length: 18 residues. Per the germline V gene, CDR1 is SQVTM and CDR2 is ANQGSEA. The CDR3 protein is CSVGNRTSIPLAKNIQYF. DNA of the CDR3: TGCAGCGTTGGGAACCGGACTTCCATTCCACTAGCCAAAAACATTCAGTACTTC.

The rearrangement uses TRBV18 and TRBJ1-6; TRBD1 might be the D (6 bases). CDR3 size: 17 residues. The germline V gene has CDR1 KGHSH and CDR2 LQKENI. The V and J ends lost 3 bases and 8 bases respectively, with 20 bases between them. Here the CDR3 reads CASSPLGGSRSDSPLHF. Written as DNA, the CDR3 is TGTGCCAGCTCACCCCTTGGGGGCAGCCGATCCGATTCACCCCTCCACTTT. Combining the CDR3 with reference TRBV18 and TRBJ1-6 gives the whole variable domain NAGVMQNPRHLVRRRGQEARLRCSPMKGHSHVYWYRQLPEEGLKFMVYLQKENIIDESGMPKERFSAEFPKEGPSILRIQQVVRGDSAAYFCASSPLGGSRSDSPLHFGNGTRLTVT.

The CDR3: CASSWDRDGDEQYF. CDR3 DNA: TGTGCCAGCAGTTGGGACAGGGACGGAGACGAGCAGTACTTC. The V call is TRBV28, the J call TRBJ2-7; 9 bases are a match to TRBD1. V shed 4 bases and J 5 bases; nucleotides not matched to a gene: 6. In germline, CDR1 is MDHEN, CDR2 SYDVKM. The CDR3 is made up of 14 amino acids.

This chain joins TRBV10-3 and TRBJ2-7, with 8 bases aligning to TRBD1. Trimming cost V 3 bases and J 3 bases; bases outside gene matches: 4. Germline values: CDR1 ENHRY, CDR2 SYGVKD. CDR3 size: 14 residues. The CDR3 nucleotides are TGTGCCATCAGTGACTTACAGGGGGACTACGAGCAGTACTTC. It specifies CAISDLQGDYEQYF.

The chain carries TRBV29-1 and TRBJ2-1; D might be TRBD2 (5 bases). CDR3 size: 13 residues. CDR1 is SQVTM, CDR2 ANQGSEA, per germline. V lost 7 bases and J lost 0, with 10 bases in between. CDR3 residues: CSGAGSSYNEQFF. DNA of the CDR3: TGCAGCGGCGCTGGGAGCTCCTACAATGAGCAGTTCTTC.

The V call is TRBV27, the J call TRBJ2-1; 10 bases map to TRBD2. The CDR3 has 15 residues. V lost 2 bases to trimming and J lost 8 bases; unmatched junction nucleotides: 6. Germline V gene data show CDR1 as MNHEY and CDR2 as SMNVEV (reference sequence). The CDR3 reads CASSLASGGFDEQFF. CDR3 coding DNA: TGTGCCAGCAGTTTAGCTAGCGGGGGTTTCGATGAGCAGTTCTTC.

The genes are TRBV4-1 and TRBJ2-1; TRBD2 agrees at 8 bases. The CDR3 runs to 14 residues. The V and J ends lost 2 bases and 7 bases, in that order; junction bases with no gene match: 4. The germline V gene has CDR1 MGHRA and CDR2 YSYEKL. The DNA of the CDR3 is TGCGCCAGCAGCCAAACTAGCGGCAAGAATGAGCAGTTCTTC. Translating it yields CASSQTSGKNEQFF.

The chain combines TRBV11-3 with TRBJ2-7, with D unresolved. The length of the CDR3 is 14 residues. Germline values: CDR1 SGHNT, CDR2 YENEEA. The germline V and J ends were trimmed by 5 bases and 4 bases, with 15 bases remaining between them. The CDR3, as DNA: TGTGCCAGCAGCCCGGGTTTTTTGTGGTACGAGCAGTACTTC. It is translated as CASSPGFLWYEQYF.